Below, one TCR beta chain is given with its context. Its target is not known. TCRdb independently ran MiXCR on the RT-PCR reads; one entry per CDR3 protein. The sample includes hundreds of thousands of distinct CDR3 sequences, approximately 13% seen only once; the top ten take 6.5% to 8.5%. Trimming pared 5 bases from V and 1 base from J, leaving 8 bases between. The length of the CDR3 is 13 residues. Germline CDR1 reads SGHTA; CDR2 reads FQGTGA. This specimen belongs to a study of response to subunit inactivated influenza vaccine. Study findings and constraints: Every seasonal influenza vaccination brings in few new T cells, the authors suggested.

The chain joins TRBV7-3 to TRBJ1-1; D perhaps matches TRBD1 (5 bases). This receptor was taken from a man in his fifties who received an inactivated influenza vaccine. The material sequenced was PBMCs from blood, taken 14 days before vaccination. The CDR3 protein is CASSKGKNTEAFF. The CDR3 bases are TGTGCCAGCAGCAAGGGGAAGAACACTGAAGCTTTCTTT.